The 20 T cell receptor beta chains below were found in one sample sequenced in a study of blood T cells in healthy people across ages. The use of a sample-barcoded 5' primer and a J-beta primer mix characterized a second PCR of 7 to 11 cycles. TCRdb passed the 5' RACE reads through MiXCR, listing each CDR3 protein once. The repertoire holds 660,000 or so distinct CDR3 sequences, with about 53% as singletons. Material: blood. The receptors stem from a man in his fifties or sixties in good health.

This clonotype was seen ten or more times. An end of the junction differs from the germline gene, which may be a read error. The chain employs TRBV5-1 and TRBJ2-1; 9 bases align to TRBD1. This CDR3 region has 15 residues. The V gene's germline CDR1 is SGHRS and CDR2 YFSETQ. The CDR3 loop is CASSSTGGSYNEQFF. As DNA, the CDR3 is TGTGCCAGCAGCTCGACAGGGGGGTCCTACAATGAGCAGTTCTTC.

This clonotype was found a few times. CDR3 protein: CASSRLAGNGETQYF. The DNA of the CDR3 is TGTGCCAGCAGCCGACTAGCGGGGAATGGGGAGACCCAGTACTTC. V usage is TRBV7-2 and J usage is TRBJ2-5, with 11 bases lining up with TRBD2. The CDR3 length is 15 residues. J was trimmed by 5 bases and V by 5 bases; bases with no gene match: 7. Germline CDR1 and CDR2: SGHTA and FQGNSA.

The V gene is TRBV10-3, the J gene TRBJ2-7, with D perhaps matching TRBD2 (5 bases). The CDR3 has 14 residues. The V and J ends lost 6 bases and 0 bases respectively, with 12 bases between them. The germline gives CDR1 ENHRY, CDR2 SYGVKD. The CDR3 sequence is CAIRSGVSSYEQYF. The CDR3 coding sequence is TGTGCCATCAGGTCCGGGGTTAGCTCCTACGAGCAGTACTTC.

The chain employs TRBV18 and TRBJ2-5; no clear D gene. The V gene lost 6 bases and the J gene lost 3 bases, with 11 bases spanning the gap. CDR1 KGHSH and CDR2 LQKENI come from the germline V gene. This CDR3 region has 13 residues. CDR3 residues: CASSRTQEETQYF. CDR3 nucleotides: TGTGCCAGCTCCCGGACCCAAGAAGAGACCCAGTACTTC.

In its sample, this clonotype was seen many times. The chain couples TRBV6-5 to TRBJ1-6, with TRBD1 matching 8 bases. V gave up 2 bases and J gave up 6 bases; unmatched junction bases: 6. This CDR3 spans 16 amino acids. Per the germline V gene, CDR1 is MNHEY and CDR2 is SVGAGI. CDR3 residues: CASSYTPDRANSPLHF. CDR3 nucleotides: TGTGCCAGCAGTTACACCCCGGACAGGGCTAATTCACCCCTCCACTTT.

The rearrangement links TRBV4-1 to TRBJ2-5, with TRBD2 identical over 8 bases. CDR3 length: 16 amino acids. CDR1 is MGHRA, CDR2 YSYEKL, per germline. V lost 1 base and J lost 1; bases outside the gene matches: 5. CDR3 sequence (DNA): TGCGCCAGCAGCCAAGTTTCCAGCGGGGGCCAAGAGACCCAGTACTTC. This encodes CASSQVSSGGQETQYF.

This clonotype was counted only a few times. The chain is built from TRBV7-6 and TRBJ2-5; either TRBD1 or TRBD2 may fit D (5 bases each). The CDR3 contains 17 residues. V lost 4 bases, J lost 9 bases, and 27 bases lay in between. Germline V gene sequence: CDR1 SGHVS, CDR2 FNYEAQ. The CDR3: CASSSSHGSPNRTPQYF. CDR3 nucleotides: TGTGCCAGCAGCTCCTCCCATGGGAGCCCTAACAGGACGCCCCAGTACTTC.

The genes are TRBV11-2 and TRBJ2-4, with 9 bases that match TRBD2. The J call may be incorrect, as the DNA end agrees better with TRBJ2-5. Per germline, CDR1 SGHAT and CDR2 FQNNGV. This CDR3 contains 16 residues. The chain's CDR3 is CASSLPSSGGQETQYF. CDR3 in DNA: TGTGCCAGCAGCCTCCCGAGTAGCGGGGGCCAAGAGACCCAGTACTTC.

The chain combines TRBV6-6 with TRBJ1-1; D not certain. Trimming took 7 bases from V and 1 from J, leaving 16 bases between them. The CDR3 has 15 amino acids. The V gene's germline CDR1 is MNHNY and CDR2 SVGAGI (reference sequence). The DNA for the CDR3 is TGTGCCAGCACTCGTATCCGCTCCGGGAACACTGAAGCTTTCTTT. Amino acids: CASTRIRSGNTEAFF.

This clonotype has a handful of counts. The gene calls are TRBV5-1 and TRBJ2-5; 9 nucleotides line up with TRBD1. This CDR3 contains 15 residues. Germline V gives CDR1 SGHRS, CDR2 YFSETQ. V dropped 3 bases and J dropped 2; count of bases not matched to a gene: 5. The CDR3 DNA sequence: TGCGCCAGCAGCTCGGGACAGGGTCGGCAAGAGACCCAGTACTTC. Translated, it gives CASSSGQGRQETQYF.

J is TRBJ2-5 and V is TRBV5-6, with D perhaps matching TRBD2 (5 bases). The CDR3 is made up of 13 amino acids. Germline-derived CDR1 and CDR2 are SGHDT and YYEEEE. V dropped 6 bases and J dropped 11 bases, with 20 bases sitting between them. CDR3 DNA: TGTGCCAGCACCGACTACCTAAACAATGAGCAGTACTTC. Protein sequence: CASTDYLNNEQYF.

The rearrangement joins TRBV7-7 to TRBJ2-4; D not resolved. Gene TRBJ2-5 matches the end of the DNA better, so the J call may be wrong. The V gene's germline CDR1 is SSHAT and CDR2 FNYEAQ (reference sequence). The CDR3 has 16 amino acids. CDR3 loop: CASSLSAWGTQETQYF. The CDR3 coding sequence is TGTGCCAGCAGCTTATCGGCCTGGGGTACCCAAGAGACCCAGTACTTC.

The rearrangement uses TRBV20-1 and TRBJ1-4, with D possibly being TRBD1 (5 bases). Per the germline V gene, CDR1 is DFQATT and CDR2 is SNEGSKA (reference sequence). Trimming took off 6 bases at V and 2 bases at J, with 10 bases between the two ends. The CDR3 loop spans 13 amino acids. CDR3 sequence reads: CSAGRGTNEKLFF. The CDR3 DNA is TGCAGTGCGGGACGGGGTACTAATGAAAAACTGTTTTTT.

J is TRBJ2-3 and V is TRBV12-3 or TRBV12-4; 7 positions match TRBD2. V was pared by 6 bases and J by 5 bases, with 8 bases of the junction left unmatched. The CDR3 consists of 14 residues. Written as DNA, the CDR3 is TGTGCCAGCAGCCCCGGGGGGAGGGGAGATACGCAGTATTTT. It is translated as CASSPGGRGDTQYF.

The chain carries TRBV7-2 and TRBJ1-5; D unresolved. Germline V gene data show CDR1 as SGHTA and CDR2 as FQGNSA. The CDR3 contains 14 residues. The V end was cut by 4 bases, the J end by 3 bases, with 10 bases between. Here the CDR3 reads CASSSGSPNQPQHF. The CDR3 nucleotides read TGTGCCAGCAGCTCGGGAAGTCCCAATCAGCCCCAGCATTTT.

V usage is TRBV7-9 and J usage is TRBJ2-5; no definite D call. With the DNA end fitting TRBJ2-7 better, the J assignment may be wrong. This CDR3 spans 16 amino acids. Germline V gene lookup returns CDR1 SEHNR and CDR2 FQNEAQ (reference sequence). In DNA, the CDR3 is TGTGCCAGCAGCTTAAACCGTCCCGTTAGCTCCTACGAGCAGTACTTC. It specifies CASSLNRPVSSYEQYF.

Of note for this clonotype: The junction differs from germline at one of its ends, possibly a read error. CDR3 coding DNA: TGTGCCAGCAGCCCTTTAAGGGGGGAATCCTACAATGGGCAGTTCTTC. The encoded protein is CASSPLRGESYNGQFF. The rearrangement uses TRBV7-9 and TRBJ2-1; either TRBD1 or TRBD2 may fit D (6 bases each). Germline lookup yields CDR1 SEHNR and CDR2 FQNEAQ (reference sequence). The CDR3 totals 16 residues.

This chain links TRBV12-3 or TRBV12-4 with TRBJ2-5; weak D call: TRBD2 (5 bases). CDR3 length: 13 residues. Trimming left V 5 bases short and J 4 bases short, with 11 bases between. The CDR3 is CASSRSGSETQYF. The CDR3 region has the DNA TGTGCCAGCAGTAGATCGGGATCAGAGACCCAGTACTTC.

The chain couples TRBV6-5 to TRBJ1-1, with 9 nucleotides matching TRBD1. This CDR3 has 15 amino acids. Germline V gene data show CDR1 as MNHEY and CDR2 as SVGAGI. Losses at the gene ends were 5 bases for V and 5 bases for J; bases not matched to a gene: 9. CDR3: CASSPPTGGRTEAFF. As DNA, the CDR3 is TGTGCCAGCAGTCCTCCGACAGGGGGTCGGACTGAAGCTTTCTTT.

The V call is TRBV9, the J call TRBJ1-2; TRBD1 matches at 9 bases. Trimming cost V 4 bases and J 2 bases; bases outside gene matches: 3. The CDR3 consists of 14 residues. Germline values: CDR1 SGDLS, CDR2 YYNGEE. This CDR3 reads CASSTGGLNYGYTF. The CDR3 nucleotides are TGTGCCAGCAGCACAGGGGGCCTAAACTATGGCTACACCTTC. The variable domain in full, with the rest retrieved from reference TRBV9 and TRBJ1-2, is DSGVTQTPKHLITATGQRVTLRCSPRSGDLSVYWYQQSLDQGLQFLIQYYNGEERAKGNILERFSAQQFPDLHSELNLSSLELGDSALYFCASSTGGLNYGYTFGSGTRLTVV.